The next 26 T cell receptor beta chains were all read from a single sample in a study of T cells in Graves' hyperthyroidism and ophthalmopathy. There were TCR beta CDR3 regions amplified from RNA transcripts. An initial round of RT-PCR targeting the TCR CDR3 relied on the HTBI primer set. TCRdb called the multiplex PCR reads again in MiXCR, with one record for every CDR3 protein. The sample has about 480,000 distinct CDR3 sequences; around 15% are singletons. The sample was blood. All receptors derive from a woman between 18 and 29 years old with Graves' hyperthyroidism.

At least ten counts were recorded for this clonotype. The CDR3 bases are TGTGCCAGCAGCGCCACGACGTTGGGACAGGGGGGACTTTATAGCAATCAGCCCCAGCATTTT. Its protein is CASSATTLGQGGLYSNQPQHF. The chain has TRBV9 and TRBJ1-5; 11 bases are shared with TRBD1. J lost 0 bases, V lost 3 bases, and 17 bases had no gene match. Per germline, CDR1 SGDLS and CDR2 YYNGEE. This CDR3 is 21 amino acids long. Complete variable domain (other parts from reference TRBV9 and TRBJ1-5): DSGVTQTPKHLITATGQRVTLRCSPRSGDLSVYWYQQSLDQGLQFLIQYYNGEERAKGNILERFSAQQFPDLHSELNLSSLELGDSALYFCASSATTLGQGGLYSNQPQHFGDGTRLSIL.

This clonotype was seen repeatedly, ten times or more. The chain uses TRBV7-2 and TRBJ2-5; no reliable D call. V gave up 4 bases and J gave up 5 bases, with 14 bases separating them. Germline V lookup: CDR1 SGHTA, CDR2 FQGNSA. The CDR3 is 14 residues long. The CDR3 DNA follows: TGTGCCAGCAGCTCAATTCCGGGCCCGGAGACCCAGTACTTC. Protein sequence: CASSSIPGPETQYF.

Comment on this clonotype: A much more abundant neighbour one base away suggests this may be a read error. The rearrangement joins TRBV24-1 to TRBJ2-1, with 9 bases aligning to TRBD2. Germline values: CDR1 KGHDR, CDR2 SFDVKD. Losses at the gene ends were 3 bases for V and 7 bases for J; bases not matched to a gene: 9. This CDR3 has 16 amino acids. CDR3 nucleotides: TGTGCCACCAGTGATCTCCTAGCGGGAAGTTTGAATGAGCAGTTCTTC. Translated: CATSDLLAGSLNEQFF.

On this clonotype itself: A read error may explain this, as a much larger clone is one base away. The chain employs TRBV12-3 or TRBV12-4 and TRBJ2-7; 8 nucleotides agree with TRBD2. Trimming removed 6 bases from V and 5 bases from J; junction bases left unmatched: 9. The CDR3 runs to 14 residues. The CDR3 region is CASRLPAGENEQYF. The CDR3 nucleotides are TGTGCCAGCAGGCTTCCAGCGGGAGAAAACGAGCAGTACTTC.

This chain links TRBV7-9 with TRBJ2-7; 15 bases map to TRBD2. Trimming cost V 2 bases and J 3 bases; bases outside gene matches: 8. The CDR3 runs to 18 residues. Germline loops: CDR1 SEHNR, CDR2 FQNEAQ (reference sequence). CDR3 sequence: CASSLPGTSGRRRYEQYF. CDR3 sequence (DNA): TGTGCCAGCAGCTTACCCGGGACTAGCGGGAGGAGGCGCTACGAGCAGTACTTC. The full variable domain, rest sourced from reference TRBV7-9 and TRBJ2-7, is DTGVSQNPRHKITKRGQNVTFRCDPISEHNRLYWYRQTLGQGPEFLTYFQNEAQLEKSRLLSDRFSAERPKGSFSTLEIQRTEQGDSAMYLCASSLPGTSGRRRYEQYFGPGTRLTVT.

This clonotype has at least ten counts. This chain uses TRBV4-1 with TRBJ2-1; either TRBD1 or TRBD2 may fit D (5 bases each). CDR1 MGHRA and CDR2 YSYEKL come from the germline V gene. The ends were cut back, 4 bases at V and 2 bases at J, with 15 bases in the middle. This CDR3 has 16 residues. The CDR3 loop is CASSRPPGRAYNEQFF. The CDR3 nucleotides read TGCGCCAGCAGCCGCCCCCCGGGACGGGCCTACAATGAGCAGTTCTTC.

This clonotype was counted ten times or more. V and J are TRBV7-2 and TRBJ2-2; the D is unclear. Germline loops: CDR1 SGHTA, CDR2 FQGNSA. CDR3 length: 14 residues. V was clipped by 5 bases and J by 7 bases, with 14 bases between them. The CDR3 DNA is TGTGCCAGCAGCGAACGGACCACGGGCGGGGAGCTGTTTTTT. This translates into CASSERTTGGELFF. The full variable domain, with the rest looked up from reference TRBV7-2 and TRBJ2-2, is GAGVSQSPSNKVTEKGKDVELRCDPISGHTALYWYRQSLGQGLEFLIYFQGNSAPDKSGLPSDRFSAERTGGSVSTLTIQRTQQEDSAVYLCASSERTTGGELFFGEGSRLTVL.

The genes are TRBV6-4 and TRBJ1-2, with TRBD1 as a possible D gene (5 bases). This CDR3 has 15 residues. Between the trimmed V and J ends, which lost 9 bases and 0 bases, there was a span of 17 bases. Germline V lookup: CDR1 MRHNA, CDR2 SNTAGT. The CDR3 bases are TGTGCCAGTCCACGTACCAGGGTTCCTAACTATGGCTACACCTTC. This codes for CASPRTRVPNYGYTF.

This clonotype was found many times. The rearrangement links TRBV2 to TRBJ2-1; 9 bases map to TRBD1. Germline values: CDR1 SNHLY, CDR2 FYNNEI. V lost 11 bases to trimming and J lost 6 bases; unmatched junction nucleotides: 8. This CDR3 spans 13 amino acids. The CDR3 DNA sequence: TGTGCCCAGAGATCGACAGGGGGCAATGAGCAGTTCTTC. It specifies CAQRSTGGNEQFF.

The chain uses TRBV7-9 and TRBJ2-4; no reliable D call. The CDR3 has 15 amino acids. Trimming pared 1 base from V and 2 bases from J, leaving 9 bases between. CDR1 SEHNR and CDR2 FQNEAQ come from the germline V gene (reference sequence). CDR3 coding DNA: TGTGCCAGCAGCTTAGAAAGAACTCCCAAAAACATTCAGTACTTC. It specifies CASSLERTPKNIQYF.

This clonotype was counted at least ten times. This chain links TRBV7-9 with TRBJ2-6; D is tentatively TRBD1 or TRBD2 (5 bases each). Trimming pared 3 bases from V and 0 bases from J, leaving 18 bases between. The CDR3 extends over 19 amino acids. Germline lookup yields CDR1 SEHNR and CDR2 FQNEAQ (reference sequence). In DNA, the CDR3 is TGTGCCAGCAGCTTCCCGCTCCGGGACGCAGACTCTGGGGCCAACGTCCTGACTTTC. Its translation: CASSFPLRDADSGANVLTF. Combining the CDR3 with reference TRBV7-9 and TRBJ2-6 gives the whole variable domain DTGVSQNPRHKITKRGQNVTFRCDPISEHNRLYWYRQTLGQGPEFLTYFQNEAQLEKSRLLSDRFSAERPKGSFSTLEIQRTEQGDSAMYLCASSFPLRDADSGANVLTFGAGSRLTVL.

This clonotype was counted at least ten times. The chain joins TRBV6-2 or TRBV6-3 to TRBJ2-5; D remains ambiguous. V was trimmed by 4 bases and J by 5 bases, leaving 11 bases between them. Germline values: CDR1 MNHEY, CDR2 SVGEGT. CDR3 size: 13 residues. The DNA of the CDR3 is TGTGCCAGCAGTTCGATAGACATGGAGACCCAGTACTTC. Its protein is CASSSIDMETQYF.

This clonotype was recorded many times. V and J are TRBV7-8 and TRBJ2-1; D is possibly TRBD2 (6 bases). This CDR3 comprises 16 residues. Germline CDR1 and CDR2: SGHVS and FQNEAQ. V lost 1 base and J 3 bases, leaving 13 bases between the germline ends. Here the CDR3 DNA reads TGTGCCAGCAGCTTAGAGGTGGCGGGACGCTACAATGAGCAGTTCTTC. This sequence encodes CASSLEVAGRYNEQFF.

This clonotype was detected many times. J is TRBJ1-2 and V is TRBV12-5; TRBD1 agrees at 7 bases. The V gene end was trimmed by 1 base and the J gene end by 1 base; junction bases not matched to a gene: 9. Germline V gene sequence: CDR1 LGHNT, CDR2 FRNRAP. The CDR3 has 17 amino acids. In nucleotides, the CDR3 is TGTGCTAGTGGTTTGGCCGGCACAGGGGCGGATAACTATGGCTACACCTTC. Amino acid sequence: CASGLAGTGADNYGYTF. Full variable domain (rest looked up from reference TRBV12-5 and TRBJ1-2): DARVTQTPRHKVTEMGQEVTMRCQPILGHNTVFWYRQTMMQGLELLAYFRNRAPLDDSGMPKDRFSAEMPDATLATLKIQPSEPRDSAVYFCASGLAGTGADNYGYTFGSGTRLTVV.

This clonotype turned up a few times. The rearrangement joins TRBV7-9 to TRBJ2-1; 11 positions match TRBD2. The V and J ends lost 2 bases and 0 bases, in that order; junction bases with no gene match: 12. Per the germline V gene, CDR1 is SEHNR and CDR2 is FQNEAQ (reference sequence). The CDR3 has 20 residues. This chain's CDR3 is CASSLSEGLAARSSYNEQFF. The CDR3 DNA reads TGTGCCAGCAGCTTATCTGAGGGACTAGCGGCTAGGAGCTCCTACAATGAGCAGTTCTTC.

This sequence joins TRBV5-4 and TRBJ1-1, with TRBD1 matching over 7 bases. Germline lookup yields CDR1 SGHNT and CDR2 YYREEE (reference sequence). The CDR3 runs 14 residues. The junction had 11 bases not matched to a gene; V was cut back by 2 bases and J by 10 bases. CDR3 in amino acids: CASSFYGQVEGAFF. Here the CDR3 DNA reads TGTGCCAGCAGCTTTTACGGACAGGTCGAGGGAGCTTTCTTT.

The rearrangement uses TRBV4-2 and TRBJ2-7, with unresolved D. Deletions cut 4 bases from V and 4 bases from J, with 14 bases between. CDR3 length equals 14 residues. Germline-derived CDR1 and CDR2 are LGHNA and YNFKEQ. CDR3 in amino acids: CASSPYRGYYEQYF. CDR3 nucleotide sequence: TGTGCCAGCAGCCCCTATCGAGGCTATTACGAGCAGTACTTC.

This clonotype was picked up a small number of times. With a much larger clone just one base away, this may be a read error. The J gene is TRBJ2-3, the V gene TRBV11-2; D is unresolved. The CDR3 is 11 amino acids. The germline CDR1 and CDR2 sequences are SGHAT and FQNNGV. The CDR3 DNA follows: TGTGTCAGCCAGTCGGCAGATACGCAGTATTTT. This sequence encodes CVSQSADTQYF.

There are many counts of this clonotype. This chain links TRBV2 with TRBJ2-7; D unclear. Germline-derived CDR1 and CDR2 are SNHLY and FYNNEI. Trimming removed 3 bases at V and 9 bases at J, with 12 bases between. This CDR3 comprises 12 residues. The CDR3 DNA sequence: TGTGCCAGCAGTGATTCACGTTTTGGGCAGTACGTC. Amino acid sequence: CASSDSRFGQYV.

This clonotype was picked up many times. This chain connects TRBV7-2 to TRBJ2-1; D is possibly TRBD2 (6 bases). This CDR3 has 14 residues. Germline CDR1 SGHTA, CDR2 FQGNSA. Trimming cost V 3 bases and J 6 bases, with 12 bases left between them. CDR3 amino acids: CASSFPTSFNEQFF. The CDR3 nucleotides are TGTGCCAGCAGCTTCCCGACTAGTTTCAATGAGCAGTTCTTC.

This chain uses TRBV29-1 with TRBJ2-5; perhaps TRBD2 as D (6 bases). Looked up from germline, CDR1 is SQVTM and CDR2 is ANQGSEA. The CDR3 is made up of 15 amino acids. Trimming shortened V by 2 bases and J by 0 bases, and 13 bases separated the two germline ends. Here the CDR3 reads CSVEFRESYQETQYF. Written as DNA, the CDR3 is TGCAGCGTTGAATTTCGGGAGTCTTACCAAGAGACCCAGTACTTC.

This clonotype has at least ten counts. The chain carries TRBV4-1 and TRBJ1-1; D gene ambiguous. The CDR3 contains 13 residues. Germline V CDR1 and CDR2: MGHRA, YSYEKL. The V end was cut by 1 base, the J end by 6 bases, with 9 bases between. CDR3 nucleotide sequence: TGCGCCAGCAGCCAAGTCCCCAGATCTGAAGCTTTCTTT. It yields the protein CASSQVPRSEAFF.

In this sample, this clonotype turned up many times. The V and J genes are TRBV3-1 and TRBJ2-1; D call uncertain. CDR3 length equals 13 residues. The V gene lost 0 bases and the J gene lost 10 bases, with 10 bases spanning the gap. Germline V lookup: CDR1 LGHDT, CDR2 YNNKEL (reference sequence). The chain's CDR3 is CASSQDRPEEQFF. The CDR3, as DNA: TGTGCCAGCAGCCAAGATCGGCCCGAGGAGCAGTTCTTC.

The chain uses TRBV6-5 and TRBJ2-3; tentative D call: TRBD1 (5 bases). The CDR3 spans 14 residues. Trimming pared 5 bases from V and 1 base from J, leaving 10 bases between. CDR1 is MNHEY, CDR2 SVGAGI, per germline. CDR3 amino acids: CASSHIQGTDTQYF. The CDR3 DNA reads TGTGCCAGCAGTCACATACAGGGCACAGATACGCAGTATTTT.

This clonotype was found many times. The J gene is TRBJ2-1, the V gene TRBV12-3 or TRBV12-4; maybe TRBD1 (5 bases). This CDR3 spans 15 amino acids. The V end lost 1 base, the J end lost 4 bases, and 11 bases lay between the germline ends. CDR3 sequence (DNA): TGTGCCAGCAGTTTAGGGGGCGCCCGGTACAATGAGCAGTTCTTC. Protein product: CASSLGGARYNEQFF.

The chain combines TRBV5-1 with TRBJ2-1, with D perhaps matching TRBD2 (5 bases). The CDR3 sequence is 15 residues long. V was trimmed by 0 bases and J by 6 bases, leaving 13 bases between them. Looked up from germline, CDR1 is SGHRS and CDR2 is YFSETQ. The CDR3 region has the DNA TGCGCCAGCAGCTTGGTGCTCACTAGTCTCAATGAGCAGTTCTTC. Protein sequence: CASSLVLTSLNEQFF.